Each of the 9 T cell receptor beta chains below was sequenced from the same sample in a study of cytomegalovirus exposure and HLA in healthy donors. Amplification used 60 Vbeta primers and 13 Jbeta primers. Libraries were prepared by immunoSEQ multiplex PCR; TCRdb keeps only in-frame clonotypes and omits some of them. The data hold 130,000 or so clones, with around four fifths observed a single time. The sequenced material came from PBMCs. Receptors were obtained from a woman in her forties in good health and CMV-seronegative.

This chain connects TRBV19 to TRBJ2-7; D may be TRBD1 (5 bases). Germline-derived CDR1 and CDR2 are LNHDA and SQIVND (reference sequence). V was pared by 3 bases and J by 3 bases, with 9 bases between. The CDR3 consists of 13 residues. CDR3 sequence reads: CASSMGQLYEQYF. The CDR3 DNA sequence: TGTGCCAGTAGTATGGGGCAGCTCTACGAGCAGTACTTC.

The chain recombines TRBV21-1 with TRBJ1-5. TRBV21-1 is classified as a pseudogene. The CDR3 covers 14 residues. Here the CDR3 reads CASSRRNSNQPQHF. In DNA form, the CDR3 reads TGTGCCAGCAGCAGGAGAAATAGCAATCAGCCCCAGCATTTT.

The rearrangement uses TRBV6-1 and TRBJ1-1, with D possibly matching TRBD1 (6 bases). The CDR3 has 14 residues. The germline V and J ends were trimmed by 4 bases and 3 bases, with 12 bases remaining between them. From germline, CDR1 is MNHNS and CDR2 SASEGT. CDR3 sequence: CASSGNRAYTEAFF. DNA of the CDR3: TGTGCCAGCAGTGGTAACAGGGCCTACACTGAAGCTTTCTTT.

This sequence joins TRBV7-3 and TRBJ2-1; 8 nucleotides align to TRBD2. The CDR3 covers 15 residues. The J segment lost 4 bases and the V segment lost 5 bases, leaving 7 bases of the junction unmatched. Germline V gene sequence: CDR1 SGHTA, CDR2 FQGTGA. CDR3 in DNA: TGTGCCAGCAGCCGCGGACTAGCAGATTACAATGAGCAGTTCTTC. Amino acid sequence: CASSRGLADYNEQFF.

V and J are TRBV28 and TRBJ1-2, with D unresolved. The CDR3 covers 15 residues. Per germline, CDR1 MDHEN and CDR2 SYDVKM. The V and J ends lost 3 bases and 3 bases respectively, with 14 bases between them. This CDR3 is CASSFGAAGDYGYTF. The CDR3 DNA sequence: TGTGCCAGCAGTTTTGGAGCGGCAGGCGACTATGGCTACACCTTC.

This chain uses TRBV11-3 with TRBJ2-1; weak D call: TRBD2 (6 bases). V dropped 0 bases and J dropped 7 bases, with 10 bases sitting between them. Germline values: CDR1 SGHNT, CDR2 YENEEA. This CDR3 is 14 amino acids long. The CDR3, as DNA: TGTGCCAGCAGCTTAGAAGGAGGGGTGAATGAGCAGTTCTTC. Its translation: CASSLEGGVNEQFF.

CDR3 amino acids: CASTQIGGTEAFF. The CDR3 nucleotides read TGTGCCAGCACGCAGATCGGGGGCACTGAAGCTTTCTTT. The chain employs TRBV28 and TRBJ1-1; D possibly corresponds to TRBD1 (5 bases). V was cut by 7 bases and J by 4 bases, with 13 bases left in between. Germline V lookup: CDR1 MDHEN, CDR2 SYDVKM. The CDR3 is 13 amino acids. Looking up the rest from reference TRBV28 and TRBJ1-1 gives the full variable domain: DVKVTQSSRYLVKRTGEKVFLECVQDMDHENMFWYRQDPGLGLRLIYFSYDVKMKEKGDIPEGYSVSREKKERFSLILESASTNQTSMYLCASTQIGGTEAFFGQGTRLTVV.

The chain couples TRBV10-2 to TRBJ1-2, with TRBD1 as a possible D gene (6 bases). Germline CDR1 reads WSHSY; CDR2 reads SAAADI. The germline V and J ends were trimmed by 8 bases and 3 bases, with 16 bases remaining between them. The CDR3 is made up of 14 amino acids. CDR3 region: CASLRPGADYGYTF. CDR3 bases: TGCGCCAGCCTGAGGCCAGGGGCAGACTATGGCTACACCTTC.

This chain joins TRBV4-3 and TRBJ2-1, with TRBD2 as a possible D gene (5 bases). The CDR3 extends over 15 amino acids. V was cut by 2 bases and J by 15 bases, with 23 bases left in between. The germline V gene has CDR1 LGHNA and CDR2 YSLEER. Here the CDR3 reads CASSQHPVAPERSFF. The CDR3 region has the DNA TGCGCCAGCAGCCAACACCCCGTCGCACCCGAGCGGTCGTTCTTC.